One T cell receptor (beta chain) is described in this entry. Its target is not known. The data derive from a study of cytomegalovirus exposure and HLA in healthy donors. Findings of the study overall: Over 150 TCR beta chains were listed as cytomegalovirus-associated. Clonal expansion was found to be greater in HLA-associated TCR beta chains than in equally common others in a later analysis. TCR beta V- and J-gene trimming was later associated with a missense DCLRE1C variant. At a 0.05 false discovery rate, a later analysis found about 17,000 TCR beta sequences to be associated with HLA alleles.

V shed 1 base and J 8 bases; nucleotides not matched to a gene: 5. Germline V gives CDR1 SEHNR, CDR2 FQNEAQ (reference sequence). CDR3 size: 14 residues. The PCR employed 60 Vbeta primers together with 13 Jbeta primers. The table came from immunoSEQ multiplex PCR; TCRdb's copy has only in-frame clones and leaves some out. The sample includes approximately 150,000 clones, around three quarters of them seen just once. Sequenced sample: PBMCs. The TCR originated in a woman aged 35 to 49 in good health and CMV-seronegative. The rearrangement joins TRBV7-9 to TRBJ2-1; 7 bases map to TRBD1. The CDR3 loop is CASSLGGTGDEQFF. CDR3 nucleotide sequence: TGTGCCAGCAGCTTAGGAGGAACAGGGGATGAGCAGTTCTTC.